This T cell receptor (beta chain) came from a study of control samples from healthy donors and cancer patients. Germline assignment: CDR1 SEHNR and CDR2 FQNEAQ (reference sequence). The CDR3 is made up of 13 amino acids. V was shortened by 3 bases and J by 5 bases, with 8 bases between the two germline ends. Generated by immunoSEQ multiplex PCR, the TCRdb table keeps only in-frame clones and is missing some. The sample comprises fewer than 100,000 clones, about 88% of which are singletons, and around 5.7% rests with the top ten. Sequenced: blood. This chain links TRBV7-9 with TRBJ1-5, with D unresolved. The receptor's source is a woman aged 45 to 65 in good health. The CDR3 here is CASSLDEDQPQHF. The CDR3 nucleotides read TGTGCCAGCAGCTTGGACGAGGATCAGCCCCAGCATTTT. Based on the CDR3 plus reference TRBV7-9 and TRBJ1-5, the full variable domain is DTGVSQNPRHKITKRGQNVTFRCDPISEHNRLYWYRQTLGQGPEFLTYFQNEAQLEKSRLLSDRFSAERPKGSFSTLEIQRTEQGDSAMYLCASSLDEDQPQHFGDGTRLSIL.